This TCR beta chain was profiled in a study of blood T cell repertoires in COVID-19. In the study overall: The samples span acute and convalescent COVID-19 from the United States, Italy and Spain. The cDNA or gDNA used as material had been derived from T cells, B-cell-depleted T cells, or PBMCs.

All recovered Cohort 3 donors got two negative PCRs, got clearance, or saw symptom resolution. Original methodology: Reference gene primer amplification in the assay estimated nucleated cell counts. The assay was immunoSEQ multiplex PCR, and TCRdb's table has in-frame clones only and misses some. V and J calls and clone size come straight from that table; D and trimming were deduced from the DNA. The sample gives 330,000 or so clones, 87% of which show up once; around 3% is in the top ten. Germline V gives CDR1 MNHEY, CDR2 SMNVEV (reference sequence). Trimming at V came to 5 bases and at J to 10 bases, leaving 5 bases not matched to a gene. This CDR3 region has 13 residues.

The sequence came from a woman under 40 who had recovered from COVID-19. The V gene is TRBV27, the J gene TRBJ2-1; 10 bases agree with TRBD1. Sequenced: PBMCs or T cells enriched from blood (not recorded which). CDR3 bases: TGTGCCAGCAGTGTAGACAGGGGGCTCGAGCAGTTCTTC. This translates into CASSVDRGLEQFF.